A selection of T cell receptor beta chains follows, all from one sample in a study of early T cells in non-severe SARS-CoV-2 infection. TCRdb re-called the 5' RACE reads through MiXCR, storing one row per CDR3 protein. The top ten clones hold 13% of a sample with 62,000 or so distinct CDR3 sequences, 7.5% to 9% of them seen once. The sample consisted of whole blood, taken at baseline. These receptors were collected from an adult who was a healthcare worker with PCR-confirmed SARS-CoV-2 infection or an uninfected control (not recorded which). The CDR3 runs from the conserved cysteine through the conserved F or W. The D gene is left open where the match is weak. Where a row states a size, it is once, few, many or the class of an expanded clone; other rows omit it.

few | TRBD1 | TRBJ1-2 | TRBV18 | TGTGCCAGCTCCCTACATCCTCCAGGGGGTTCCTATGGCTACACCTTC | CASSLHPPGGSYGYTF
few | TRBD2 | TRBJ2-7 | TRBV12-3/TRBV12-4 | TGTGCCAGCAGTTTACGGGAACTAGCGGGTTACGAGCAGTACTTC | CASSLRELAGYEQYF
NA | NA | TRBJ2-3 | TRBV5-1 | TGCGCCAGCAGCTTCTTAGCCGGGAGCACAGATACGCAGTATTTT | CASSFLAGSTDTQYF
few | NA | TRBJ2-1 | TRBV18 | TGTGCCAGCTCACCCCCGGGATCCTACAATGAGCAGTTCTTC | CASSPPGSYNEQFF
few | TRBD2 | TRBJ2-7 | TRBV20-1 | TGCAGTGCACAAATTAGCGGGAGGGATTACTACGAGCAGTACTTC | CSAQISGRDYYEQYF
few | NA | TRBJ1-1 | TRBV7-2 | TGTGCCAGCAGCCCCAACCGGGGGGCAGAGACTGAAGCTTTCTTT | CASSPNRGAETEAFF
NA | TRBD1 | TRBJ2-7 | TRBV5-5 | TGTGCCAGCAGCTCGGGACAGTACTTCTACGAGCAGTACTTC | CASSSGQYFYEQYF
few | NA | TRBJ2-1 | TRBV4-1 | TGCGCCAGCAGCCGCGGACCTAACAATGAGCAGTTCTTC | CASSRGPNNEQFF
few | TRBD2 | TRBJ2-3 | TRBV10-3 | TGTGCCACGAAGACTAGCGGGATAGAAGGGGATACGCAGTATTTT | CATKTSGIEGDTQYF
many | NA | TRBJ1-4 | TRBV20-1 | TGCAGTGCTAGGGACGGGACCCTGTACGTTGCAACTAATGAAAAACTGTTTTTT | CSARDGTLYVATNEKLFF
few | NA | TRBJ2-3 | TRBV7-9 | TGTGCCAGTGGGACTGATACGCAGTATTTT | CASGTDTQYF
few | NA | TRBJ1-1 | TRBV2 | TGTGCCAGAAGCCCCGGCAGGCGGGCGGTCACTGAAGCTTTCTTT | CARSPGRRAVTEAFF
few | TRBD1 | TRBJ1-1 | TRBV7-9 | TGTGCCAGCAGCTCGCGACAGGGGGCCGGGACTGAAGCTTTCTTT | CASSSRQGAGTEAFF
NA | NA | TRBJ1-6 | TRBV4-1 | TGCGCCAGCAGCCCAGGGACGGCGGATAATTCACCCCTCCACTTT | CASSPGTADNSPLHF
NA | TRBD2 | TRBJ2-1 | TRBV7-3 | TGTGCCAGCAGCTTAATGTTCCCGGGACTAGCGCATGAGCAGTTCTTC | CASSLMFPGLAHEQFF
few | NA | TRBJ1-2 | TRBV6-6 | TGTGCCAGCAGTCAGCCCGACAGCAATTTCTATGGCTACACCTTC | CASSQPDSNFYGYTF
many | NA | TRBJ2-7 | TRBV6-7 | TGTGCCAGCAGTTACGGTCGGGCCTCGCCCTGGTGGGAGCAGTACTTC | CASSYGRASPWWEQYF
NA | TRBD2 | TRBJ2-7 | TRBV10-3 | TGTGCCATCAGTAAACTAGCGGGGAGCTCCTACGAGCAGTACTTC | CAISKLAGSSYEQYF
NA | TRBD1 | TRBJ2-5 | TRBV25-1 | TGTGCCAGCAGACAGGGGTTAGAGACCCAGTACTTC | CASRQGLETQYF
few | NA | TRBJ1-5 | TRBV12-3/TRBV12-4 | TGTGCCAGCAGCCCACGGGGCAATCAGCCCCAGCATTTT | CASSPRGNQPQHF
many | NA | TRBJ1-3 | TRBV12-3/TRBV12-4 | TGTGCCAGCAGTTCGCTAGCTGAAAACACCATATATTTT | CASSSLAENTIYF
NA | NA | TRBJ1-1 | TRBV5-4 | TGTGCCAGCAGCTTGTTCGCAGGGATGAACACTGAAGCTTTCTTT | CASSLFAGMNTEAFF
few | TRBD1 | TRBJ2-5 | TRBV5-4 | TGTGCCAGCAGCTCCCCCGACAGGGGGCTTAAGACCCAGTACTTC | CASSSPDRGLKTQYF
many | NA | TRBJ2-3 | TRBV9 | TGTGCCAGCAGCGTAGCTGGCGGGATTTCAGATACGCAGTATTTT | CASSVAGGISDTQYF
many | NA | TRBJ2-3 | TRBV2 | TGTGCCAGCAGTGAAGTAGCTGATACGCAGTATTTT | CASSEVADTQYF
many | NA | TRBJ1-1 | TRBV7-3 | TGTGCCAGCAGCCGGACCGTGGGGACTGAAGCTTTCTTT | CASSRTVGTEAFF
NA | NA | TRBJ2-7 | TRBV6-6 | TGTGCCAGCAGTTACGCCCCATCCCCCCAGGTTTTAATAGCTAGTAGCGAGCAGTACTTC | CASSYAPSPQVLIASSEQYF
few | TRBD1 | TRBJ1-6 | TRBV3-1 | TGTGCCAGCAGCCAAGATGCCGGACAGGGTATCTATAATTCACCCCTCCACTTT | CASSQDAGQGIYNSPLHF
NA | TRBD2 | TRBJ2-7 | TRBV6-6 | TGTGCCAGCAGTTACTCGCTAGCGGAGCCAACCTACGAGCAGTACTTC | CASSYSLAEPTYEQYF
NA | TRBD1 | TRBJ2-1 | TRBV7-2 | TGTGCCAGCAGTTTTACCGGGACAGCCAATGAGCAGTTCTTC | CASSFTGTANEQFF